This passage covers 18 T cell receptor beta chains from one sample sequenced in a study of blood T cells in healthy people across ages (dated by TCRdb to between 2015 and 2016). Receptor libraries were prepared by 5' RACE. The sequencing machine was an Illumina HiSeq 2500. A second PCR of about 6 to 11 cycles was performed with a sample-barcoded 5' primer and a J-beta primer mix. TCRdb handled the public reads itself, with Q25 trimming in fastp and clone calling in MiXCR, and kept productive beta chains. Every distinct CDR3 protein forms one entry, paired with its most common genes and DNA. This sample holds 800,000 to 950,000 distinct CDR3 sequences; about 28% were observed only once. Of the sample, about 9.4% falls within the top ten clones. This sample also belongs to another study, concerning T cells of mothers and their children.

Sequencing was carried out using blood. Every receptor here comes from a middle-aged woman in good health.

The chain has TRBV9 and TRBJ1-2, with TRBD1 matching over 12 bases. CDR3 length: 16 residues. The germline V gene encodes CDR1 SGDLS and CDR2 YYNGEE. Losses at the gene ends were 0 bases for V and 3 bases for J; bases not matched to a gene: 3. The CDR3 DNA is TGTGCCAGCAGCGTAGGCGGGACAGGGGGCCACTATGGCTACACCTTC. Protein: CASSVGGTGGHYGYTF.

This clonotype was observed many times. This chain joins TRBV5-1 and TRBJ1-1; D not certain. The germline CDR1 and CDR2 sequences are SGHRS and YFSETQ. This CDR3 spans 14 amino acids. The V end lost 3 bases, the J end lost 1 base, and 10 bases lay between the germline ends. CDR3 amino acids: CASSSQSQNTEAFF. The CDR3 region has the DNA TGCGCCAGCAGCTCCCAGTCCCAGAACACTGAAGCTTTCTTT.

The chain has TRBV5-1 and TRBJ2-1, with 8 bases lining up with TRBD1. The DNA matches TRBJ2-7 better at its end, which makes the J call doubtful. Germline CDR1 and CDR2: SGHRS and YFSETQ. CDR3 size: 13 residues. DNA of the CDR3: TGCGCCAGCGGACAGGGCGATTACAATGAGCAGTACTTC. Translating gives CASGQGDYNEQYF.

This clonotype was detected many times. This chain links TRBV5-4 with TRBJ2-7; 12 bases match TRBD2. Trimming removed 2 bases from V and 6 bases from J; junction bases left unmatched: 6. This CDR3 is 15 amino acids long. Germline V gene data show CDR1 as SGHNT and CDR2 as YYREEE (reference sequence). The CDR3 loop reads CASSFRLAGASEQYF. The CDR3 DNA reads as TGTGCCAGCAGCTTTAGACTAGCGGGGGCAAGCGAGCAGTACTTC.

This clonotype turned up a few times. This chain connects TRBV7-2 to TRBJ2-7; TRBD2 matches at 15 bases. The CDR3 runs 17 residues. Germline CDR1 reads SGHTA; CDR2 reads FQGNSA. Trimming took 5 bases from V and 2 from J; bases not matched to a gene: 7. CDR3 sequence: CASSQGLAGGHTYEQYF. The CDR3 DNA sequence: TGTGCCAGCAGCCAGGGACTAGCGGGGGGCCATACCTACGAGCAGTACTTC. The full variable domain, rest sourced from reference TRBV7-2 and TRBJ2-7, is GAGVSQSPSNKVTEKGKDVELRCDPISGHTALYWYRQSLGQGLEFLIYFQGNSAPDKSGLPSDRFSAERTGGSVSTLTIQRTQQEDSAVYLCASSQGLAGGHTYEQYFGPGTRLTVT.

This clonotype was found many times. The chain links TRBV20-1 to TRBJ2-5; 11 bases agree with TRBD2. Looked up from germline, CDR1 is DFQATT and CDR2 is SNEGSKA (reference sequence). CDR3 length equals 18 residues. Trimming removed 1 base from V and 5 bases from J; junction bases left unmatched: 15. CDR3 protein: CSARVGFSSGGAAETQYF. The CDR3 coding sequence is TGCAGTGCTAGAGTTGGTTTTAGTAGCGGGGGGGCCGCGGAGACCCAGTACTTC.

The chain is built from TRBV24-1 and TRBJ1-5, with 7 bases lining up with TRBD1. The ends lost 4 bases at V and 6 bases at J; junction bases unmatched: 8. Germline CDR1 and CDR2: KGHDR and SFDVKD. The CDR3 totals 15 residues. The CDR3 sequence: CATSDHGQEGQPQHF. CDR3 DNA sequence: TGTGCCACCAGTGACCATGGACAGGAGGGTCAGCCCCAGCATTTT.

This clonotype was observed at least ten times. The gene calls are TRBV10-3 and TRBJ2-1; 9 positions match TRBD1. Germline CDR1 reads ENHRY; CDR2 reads SYGVKD. The V and J ends lost 6 bases and 2 bases, in that order; junction bases with no gene match: 8. This CDR3 region has 16 residues. The CDR3, as DNA: TGTGCCATCAGGGACAGGGGAAAGGTTGCCTACAATGAGCAGTTCTTC. Its translation is CAIRDRGKVAYNEQFF.

This clonotype was detected only once. This chain joins TRBV30 and TRBJ1-1; 7 bases agree with TRBD1. The germline V gene has CDR1 GTSNPN and CDR2 SVGIG (reference sequence). Germline trimming cut 5 bases from V and 1 base from J; bases unmatched to any gene: 1. The CDR3 is 12 amino acids. The CDR3 region has the DNA TGTGCCTGGGACAGGGAGAACACTGAAGCTTTCTTT. This translates into CAWDRENTEAFF.

Note on this clonotype: This may be a read error, as it is one base from a much larger clone. This chain uses TRBV28 with TRBJ2-1, with 10 positions matching TRBD1. The CDR3 loop spans 16 amino acids. Germline V gene lookup returns CDR1 MDHEN and CDR2 SYDVKM. Trimming took 3 bases from V and 2 from J; bases not matched to a gene: 4. The CDR3 loop is CASSFSGTGAYNEQFF. The CDR3 DNA is TGTGCCAGCAGTTTCTCCGGGACAGGGGCCTACAATGAGCAGTTCTTC.

The chain uses TRBV29-1 and TRBJ2-3; 9 bases line up with TRBD1. Germline V gene lookup returns CDR1 SQVTM and CDR2 ANQGSEA. V lost 0 bases and J lost 6; bases outside the gene matches: 7. This CDR3 region has 15 residues. This CDR3 is CSVEDWGTGPDTQYF. In DNA form, the CDR3 reads TGCAGCGTTGAAGATTGGGGGACAGGGCCGGATACGCAGTATTTT.

The V call is TRBV3-1, the J call TRBJ2-3; D call uncertain. Germline loops: CDR1 LGHDT, CDR2 YNNKEL (reference sequence). V was pared by 2 bases and J by 3 bases, with 12 bases between. The CDR3 is made up of 15 amino acids. DNA of the CDR3: TGTGCCAGCAGCCAACGAATCGGTCGTACAGATACGCAGTATTTT. This gives the protein CASSQRIGRTDTQYF.

About this clonotype: This may come from a read error, since a much larger clone is one base off. This chain joins TRBV15 and TRBJ2-5; D is unresolved. CDR1 is LNHNV and CDR2 is YYDKDF in the germline V gene (reference sequence). The CDR3 runs to 13 residues. The V gene lost 1 base and the J gene lost 11 bases, with 14 bases spanning the gap. The CDR3 coding sequence is TGTGCCACCAGCAGAGGACCGGAGAATGAGCAGTACTTC. It translates to CATSRGPENEQYF.

Of note for this clonotype: A much larger clone lies a single base off, so this may be a read error. This rearrangement joins TRBV5-1 to TRBJ2-7; 8 nucleotides agree with TRBD1. This CDR3 is 13 amino acids long. Germline lookup yields CDR1 SGHRS and CDR2 YFSETQ. With 4 bases clipped from V and 3 bases from J, the junction kept 3 bases outside the gene matches. CDR3 region: CASSVTGDYEQYF. The CDR3 coding sequence is TGCGCCAGCAGCGTGACAGGGGACTACGAGCAGTACTTC.

This sequence joins TRBV20-1 and TRBJ2-4; D is possibly TRBD1 (5 bases). This CDR3 has 13 amino acids. Germline V lookup: CDR1 DFQATT, CDR2 SNEGSKA (reference sequence). Trimming cost V 3 bases and J 4 bases, with 10 bases left between them. CDR3: CSARDGAKNIQYF. The CDR3 bases are TGCAGTGCTAGGGATGGGGCTAAAAACATTCAGTACTTC.

This clonotype was seen more than once but under ten times. In DNA form, the CDR3 reads TGCAGTGCTAAGACAGGGTCGAGGCCTGAAGCTTTCTTT. It translates to CSAKTGSRPEAFF. The chain couples TRBV20-1 to TRBJ1-1; 7 nucleotides agree with TRBD1. Germline-derived CDR1 and CDR2 are DFQATT and SNEGSKA (reference sequence). The CDR3 length is 13 residues. The J segment lost 6 bases and the V segment lost 4 bases, leaving 8 bases of the junction unmatched.

This sequence joins TRBV15 and TRBJ2-7, with 7 bases that match TRBD1. The V and J ends lost 3 bases and 4 bases, in that order; junction bases with no gene match: 12. Germline V CDR1 and CDR2: LNHNV, YYDKDF (reference sequence). The CDR3 is 16 amino acids. CDR3 DNA sequence: TGTGCCACCAGCAGTGTAGGGCGGACAGGAGAGTACGAGCAGTACTTC. It is translated as CATSSVGRTGEYEQYF.

This clonotype occurred a few times. This chain joins TRBV5-1 and TRBJ2-7, with 11 bases lining up with TRBD2. V was clipped by 5 bases and J by 2 bases; unmatched bases: 3. Per the germline V gene, CDR1 is SGHRS and CDR2 is YFSETQ. This CDR3 is built from 14 residues. CDR3 in amino acids: CASRLAGGTYEQYF. In DNA, the CDR3 is TGCGCCAGCAGGCTAGCGGGGGGAACCTACGAGCAGTACTTC.